The source of this TCR beta chain is a study of tumor and adjacent non-tumor tissue in lung cancer. Germline-derived CDR1 and CDR2 are SGHRS and YFSETQ. This CDR3 spans 16 amino acids. V dropped 4 bases and J dropped 10 bases, with 24 bases sitting between them. As regards this clonotype: Its matching antigen is unknown. Given a much more abundant clone one base away, this may be a read error.

The template was RNA from unsorted bulk tissue. The library came from three nested PCR rounds adapted from ARM-PCR protocols. From the multiplex PCR reads, TCRdb called clonotypes with MiXCR, one entry per CDR3 protein. This table holds 75,000 to 80,000 distinct CDR3 sequences, around 80% found once. Notes on the study in general: Normal lung showed higher cumulative top 100 clone frequency than tumor.

This TCR came from a woman in her fifties or sixties with non-small cell lung cancer. Sample: lung tumor tissue. The V call is TRBV5-1, the J call TRBJ2-1, with D tentatively TRBD1 (6 bases). In DNA form, the CDR3 reads TGCGCCAGCAGCCAACGCATAGGGCTCACAGACAGGGAGCAGTTCTTC. Translation: CASSQRIGLTDREQFF.